The rows below give T cell receptor beta chains drawn from one sample of a study of follicular helper T cells after annual influenza vaccination. Repertoires were generated with immunoSEQ multiplex PCR, while TCRdb's copy carries only in-frame clones and drops some. This sample yields over 14,000 clones, of which just under 85% are seen a single time; 0.27% belongs to the top ten. This material consisted of CXCR5- memory CD4+ T cells sorted from blood, taken on the day of influenza vaccination. The receptors were gathered from an adult who received the influenza vaccine. Each CDR3 is given with its conserved first and last residue.

v_gene	j_gene	CDR3aa
TRBV2	TRBJ2-5	CASSEAGQRIETQYF
TRBV4-1	TRBJ2-1	CASSQGGGSNYNEQFF
TRBV27	TRBJ2-4	CASSPTGEGIQYF
TRBV5-5	TRBJ2-3	CASSFIGGEYF
TRBV6-1	TRBJ1-3	CASSEAGPSSGNTIYF
TRBV7-3	TRBJ2-2	CASSNRAAGELFF
TRBV9	TRBJ2-7	CASTGQGHYEQYF
TRBV27	TRBJ1-2	CASSLSGRGGYTF
TRBV30	TRBJ2-5	CAWSGWGQETQYF
TRBV5-4	TRBJ2-1	CASSPPGPREEQFF
TRBV7-2	TRBJ1-3	CASSITYRGSGNTIYF
TRBV19	TRBJ1-1	CASSFPLGGPNTEAFF
TRBV4-1	TRBJ2-7	CASSQVAPGLGRYEQYF
TRBV9	TRBJ2-3	CASGGGPHTDTQYF
TRBV7-2	TRBJ2-1	CASSSGLAGGLPYNEQFF
TRBV4-1	TRBJ2-6	CASSHPTSSGANVLTF
TRBV11-2	TRBJ2-1	CASSRTSAEQFF
TRBV18	TRBJ2-3	CASSPQEGVADTQYF
TRBV5-5	TRBJ1-1	CASSPRTFFSLNTEAFF
TRBV5-6	TRBJ2-1	CASSLRGGSYNEQFF
TRBV11-2	TRBJ1-2	CASSSLAGNTNYGYTF
TRBV18	TRBJ1-3	CASSPGSGNTIYF
TRBV7-6	TRBJ2-7	CASSNFGQGREQYF
TRBV2	TRBJ1-2	CASALTVMEGYTF
TRBV4-3	TRBJ2-3	CASSQELAGGPRPDTQYF
TRBV11-2	TRBJ2-5	CASSSGTTSETQYF
TRBV6-6	TRBJ1-5	CASSSRSGASNQPQHF